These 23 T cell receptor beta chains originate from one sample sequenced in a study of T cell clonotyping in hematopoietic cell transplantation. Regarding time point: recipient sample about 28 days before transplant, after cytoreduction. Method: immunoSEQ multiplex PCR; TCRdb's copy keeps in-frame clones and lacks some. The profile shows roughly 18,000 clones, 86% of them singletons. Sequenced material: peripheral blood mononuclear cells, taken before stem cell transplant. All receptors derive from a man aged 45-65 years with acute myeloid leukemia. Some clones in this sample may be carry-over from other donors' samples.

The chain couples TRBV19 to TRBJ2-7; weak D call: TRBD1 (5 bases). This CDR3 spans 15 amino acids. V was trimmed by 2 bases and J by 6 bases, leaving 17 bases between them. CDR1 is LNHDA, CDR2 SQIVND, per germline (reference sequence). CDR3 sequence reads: CASSIFWGSSTEQYF. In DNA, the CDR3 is TGTGCCAGTAGTATATTCTGGGGCTCCTCTACCGAGCAGTACTTC. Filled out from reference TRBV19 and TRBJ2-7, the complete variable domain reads DGGITQSPKYLFRKEGQNVTLSCEQNLNHDAMYWYRQDPGQGLRLIYYSQIVNDFQKGDIAEGYSVSREKKESFPLTVTSAQKNPTAFYLCASSIFWGSSTEQYFGPGTRLTVT.

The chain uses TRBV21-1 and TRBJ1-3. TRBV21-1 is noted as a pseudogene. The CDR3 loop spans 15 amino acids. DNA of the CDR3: TGTGCCAGCAATGACAAGACTAACTCTGGAAACACCATATATTTT. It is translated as CASNDKTNSGNTIYF.

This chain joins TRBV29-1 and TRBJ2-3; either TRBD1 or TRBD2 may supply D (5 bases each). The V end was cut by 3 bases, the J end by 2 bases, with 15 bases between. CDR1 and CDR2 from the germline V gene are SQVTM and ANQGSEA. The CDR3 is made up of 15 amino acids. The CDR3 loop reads CSVDGIRGITDTQYF. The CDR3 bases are TGCAGCGTTGACGGGATTAGGGGTATCACAGATACGCAGTATTTT.

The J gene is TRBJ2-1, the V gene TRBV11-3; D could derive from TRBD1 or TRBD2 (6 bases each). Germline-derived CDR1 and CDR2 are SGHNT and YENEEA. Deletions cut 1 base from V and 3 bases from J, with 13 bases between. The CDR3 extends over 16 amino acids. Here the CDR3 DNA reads TGTGCCAGCAGCTTAGGGGGGGCAGTAGACTACAATGAGCAGTTCTTC. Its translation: CASSLGGAVDYNEQFF.

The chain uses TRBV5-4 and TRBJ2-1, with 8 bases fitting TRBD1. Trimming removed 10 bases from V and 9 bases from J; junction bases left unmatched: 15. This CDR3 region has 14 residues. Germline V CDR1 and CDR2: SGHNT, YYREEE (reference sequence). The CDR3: CAWTFGRGPGEQFF. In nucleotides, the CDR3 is TGTGCCTGGACCTTCGGCAGGGGGCCCGGTGAGCAGTTCTTC.

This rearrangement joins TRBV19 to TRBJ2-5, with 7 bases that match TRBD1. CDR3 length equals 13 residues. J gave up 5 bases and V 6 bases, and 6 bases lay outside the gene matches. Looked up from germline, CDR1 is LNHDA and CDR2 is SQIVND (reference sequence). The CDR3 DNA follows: TGTGCCAGTAGGAGAGGGGGCGCGGAGACCCAGTACTTC. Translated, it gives CASRRGGAETQYF.

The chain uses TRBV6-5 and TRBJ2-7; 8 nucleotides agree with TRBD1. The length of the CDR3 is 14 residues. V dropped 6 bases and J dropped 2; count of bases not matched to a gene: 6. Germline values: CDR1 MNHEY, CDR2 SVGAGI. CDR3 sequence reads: CASSRGTGAYEQYF. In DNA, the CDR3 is TGTGCCAGCAGCCGAGGGACAGGTGCCTACGAGCAGTACTTC.

The CDR3 DNA sequence: TGTGCCAGCAGTACCCGGACAGGGTATGGCTACACCTTC. Residues: CASSTRTGYGYTF. V is TRBV6-5 and J is TRBJ1-2; 8 bases agree with TRBD1. Unmatched junction bases numbered 4, after V lost 5 bases and J lost 5 bases. The length of the CDR3 is 13 residues. CDR1 is MNHEY and CDR2 is SVGAGI in the germline V gene.

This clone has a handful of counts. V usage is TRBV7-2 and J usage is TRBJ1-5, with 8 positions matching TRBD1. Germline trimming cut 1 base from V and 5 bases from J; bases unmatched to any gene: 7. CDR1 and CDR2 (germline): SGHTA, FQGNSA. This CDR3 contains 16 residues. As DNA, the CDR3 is TGTGCCAGCAGCTTAGGGGTCGGGACAGGCGATCAGCCCCAGCATTTT. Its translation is CASSLGVGTGDQPQHF.

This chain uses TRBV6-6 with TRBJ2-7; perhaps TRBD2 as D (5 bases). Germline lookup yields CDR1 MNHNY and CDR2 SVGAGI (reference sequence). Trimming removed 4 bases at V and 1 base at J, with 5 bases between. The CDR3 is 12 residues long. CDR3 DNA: TGTGCCAGCAGTTCGGGGTCCTACGAGCAGTACTTC. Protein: CASSSGSYEQYF.

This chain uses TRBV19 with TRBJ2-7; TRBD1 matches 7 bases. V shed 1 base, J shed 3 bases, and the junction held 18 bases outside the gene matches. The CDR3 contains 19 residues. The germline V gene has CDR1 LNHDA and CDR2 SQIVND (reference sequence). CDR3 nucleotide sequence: TGTGCCAGTAGTATAGTGTGGCAGGACAGGCTTACCTCCGGCTACGAGCAGTACTTC. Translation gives CASSIVWQDRLTSGYEQYF.

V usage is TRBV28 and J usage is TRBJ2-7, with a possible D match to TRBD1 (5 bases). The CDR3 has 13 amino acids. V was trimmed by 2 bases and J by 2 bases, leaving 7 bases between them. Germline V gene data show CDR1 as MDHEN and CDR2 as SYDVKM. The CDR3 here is CASSLQGAYEQYF. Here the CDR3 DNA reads TGTGCCAGCAGTTTACAGGGTGCCTACGAGCAGTACTTC.

This chain's CDR3 is CASSPYPQVHSTDTQYF. The CDR3 DNA sequence: TGTGCCAGCAGCCCGTACCCACAAGTCCATTCCACAGATACGCAGTATTTT. This chain joins TRBV11-3 and TRBJ2-3; D is unclear. This CDR3 is 17 amino acids long. The germline V and J ends were trimmed by 5 bases and 2 bases, with 20 bases remaining between them. Per the germline V gene, CDR1 is SGHNT and CDR2 is YENEEA.

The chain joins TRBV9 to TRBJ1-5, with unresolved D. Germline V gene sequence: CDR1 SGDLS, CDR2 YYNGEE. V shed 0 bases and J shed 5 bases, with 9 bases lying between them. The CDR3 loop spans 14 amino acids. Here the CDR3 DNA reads TGTGCCAGCAGCGTAGATGACGGCTATCAGCCCCAGCATTTT. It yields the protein CASSVDDGYQPQHF. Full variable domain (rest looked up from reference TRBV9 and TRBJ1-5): DSGVTQTPKHLITATGQRVTLRCSPRSGDLSVYWYQQSLDQGLQFLIQYYNGEERAKGNILERFSAQQFPDLHSELNLSSLELGDSALYFCASSVDDGYQPQHFGDGTRLSIL.

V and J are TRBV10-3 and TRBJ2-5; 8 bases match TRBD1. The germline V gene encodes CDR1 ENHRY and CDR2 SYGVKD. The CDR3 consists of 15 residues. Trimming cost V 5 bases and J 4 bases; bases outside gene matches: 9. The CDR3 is CAISTTGTGPETQYF. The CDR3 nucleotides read TGTGCCATCAGTACCACGGGGACAGGCCCAGAGACCCAGTACTTC.

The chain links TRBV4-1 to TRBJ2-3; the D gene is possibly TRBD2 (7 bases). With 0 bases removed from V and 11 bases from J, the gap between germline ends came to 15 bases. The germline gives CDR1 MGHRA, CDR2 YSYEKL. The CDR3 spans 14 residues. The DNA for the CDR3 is TGCGCCAGCAGCCAAGATGAGGGGGGGATGAAGCAGTATTTT. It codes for CASSQDEGGMKQYF.

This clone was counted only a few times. The CDR3 DNA follows: TGTGCCAGCAGCTTCTTGAACGAGCAGTACTTC. Its translation is CASSFLNEQYF. The chain couples TRBV5-4 to TRBJ2-7; no clear D. This CDR3 spans 11 amino acids. Germline V lookup: CDR1 SGHNT, CDR2 YYREEE (reference sequence). Trimming stripped 2 bases from V and 5 bases from J, with 5 bases between.

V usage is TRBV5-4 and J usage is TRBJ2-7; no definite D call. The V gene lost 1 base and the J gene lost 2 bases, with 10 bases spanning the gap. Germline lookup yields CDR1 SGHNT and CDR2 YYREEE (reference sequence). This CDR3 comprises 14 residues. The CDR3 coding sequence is TGTGCCAGCAGCTTGAGCTCAGCCACCTACGAGCAGTACTTC. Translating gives CASSLSSATYEQYF. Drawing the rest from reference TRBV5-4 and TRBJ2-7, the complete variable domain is ETGVTQSPTHLIKTRGQQVTLRCSSQSGHNTVSWYQQALGQGPQFIFQYYREEENGRGNFPPRFSGLQFPNYSSELNVNALELDDSALYLCASSLSSATYEQYFGPGTRLTVT.

As DNA, the CDR3 is TGTGCCATCAGTGGCCGGGGTAGCAATCAGCCCCAGCATTTT. It translates to CAISGRGSNQPQHF. This chain connects TRBV10-3 to TRBJ1-5; no clear D gene. The CDR3 consists of 14 residues. Trimming left V 4 bases short and J 0 bases short, with 7 bases between. Per the germline V gene, CDR1 is ENHRY and CDR2 is SYGVKD.

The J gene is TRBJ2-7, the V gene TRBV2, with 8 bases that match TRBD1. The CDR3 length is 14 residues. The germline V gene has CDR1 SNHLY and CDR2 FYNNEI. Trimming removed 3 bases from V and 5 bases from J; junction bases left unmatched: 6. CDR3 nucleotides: TGTGCCAGCAGTGACCCGGACAGGGTCCACGAGCAGTACTTC. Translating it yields CASSDPDRVHEQYF.

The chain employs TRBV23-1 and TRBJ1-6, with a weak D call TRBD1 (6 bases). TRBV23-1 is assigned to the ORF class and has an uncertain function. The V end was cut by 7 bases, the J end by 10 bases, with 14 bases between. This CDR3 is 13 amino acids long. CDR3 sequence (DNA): TGCGCCAGCACAACAGGGTGTAGGTCACCCCTCCACTTT. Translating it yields CASTTGCRSPLHF.

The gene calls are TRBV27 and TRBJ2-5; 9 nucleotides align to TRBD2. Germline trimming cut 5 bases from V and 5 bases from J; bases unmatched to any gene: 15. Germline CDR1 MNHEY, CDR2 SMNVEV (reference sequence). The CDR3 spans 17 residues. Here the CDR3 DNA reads TGTGCCAGCAGTCCCCGCGGCGGGGCGGGGGGGCCGGAGACCCAGTACTTC. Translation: CASSPRGGAGGPETQYF.

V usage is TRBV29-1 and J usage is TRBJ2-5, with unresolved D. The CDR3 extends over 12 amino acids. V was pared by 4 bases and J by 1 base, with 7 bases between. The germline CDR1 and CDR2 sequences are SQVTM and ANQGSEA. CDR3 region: CSVVQVQETQYF. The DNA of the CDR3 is TGCAGCGTTGTCCAAGTCCAAGAGACCCAGTACTTC.